A selection of T cell receptor beta chains follows, all from one sample in a study of cytomegalovirus exposure and HLA in healthy donors. This table comes from immunoSEQ multiplex PCR, and its TCRdb copy is limited to in-frame clones, with some not included. The sample includes about 96,000 clones, about four fifths of them seen just once. Specimen: PBMCs. The source of these receptors is a woman aged 70 to 79 in good health and CMV-seropositive. CDR3s include the opening cysteine and the closing phenylalanine or tryptophan.

j_call,v_call,cdr3_aa
TRBJ1-5,TRBV5-4,CASSLGGSFNQPQHF
TRBJ2-7,TRBV4-2,CASSQAGDSGYEQYF
TRBJ1-5,TRBV5-4,CASSLRLFCDSANQPQHF
TRBJ2-7,TRBV28,CASRTGTSYEQYF
TRBJ1-5,TRBV30,CAWNNRDRENQPQHF
TRBJ2-7,TRBV7-9,CASALQASGTSLTYEQYF
NA,TRBV5-1,CASSQGTGTYEQYF
TRBJ2-7,TRBV14,CASSPRDSYEQYF
TRBJ2-1,TRBV28,CASSLGQSNEQFF
TRBJ2-1,TRBV28,CASTRATGGGDEQFF
TRBJ2-1,TRBV29-1,CSVEPRGGSYNEQFF
TRBJ2-3,TRBV7-2,CASSLLGLGTDTQYF
TRBJ2-4,TRBV10-1,CASSDGGPLNIQYF
TRBJ2-7,TRBV11-2,CASSLSTGPNEQYF
TRBJ1-4,TRBV30,CAWSVKRGGTNEKLFF
TRBJ2-3,TRBV7-9,CASSLGGGTRDRDTQYF
TRBJ2-7,TRBV9,CASSPRLAGDYEQYF
TRBJ2-7,TRBV27,CASSLVFREAYEQYF
TRBJ2-7,TRBV5-1,CASSLFPGEGFVYEQYF
TRBJ2-7,TRBV23-1,CASSQTGYYEQYF
TRBJ2-7,TRBV19,CASTAGTSVNEQYF
TRBJ2-7,TRBV18,CASSHLPAGYEQYF
TRBJ2-1,TRBV7-2,CASSPPGSAEQFF
TRBJ2-1,TRBV9,CASSGRDRTYNEQFF
TRBJ2-1,TRBV30,CAWMGGLEASSYNEQFF
TRBJ1-3,TRBV21-1,CASSTQGDLRLLSGNTIYF
TRBJ2-7,TRBV23-1,CASSQALGRPGHRSTYEQYF
TRBJ2-7,TRBV27,CASSLSARGLYEQYF
TRBJ2-1,TRBV18,CASSRENFVPFF
TRBJ2-5,TRBV18,CASSKTYQGEETQYF
TRBJ2-5,TRBV5-1,CASSLRTSGEETQYF
TRBJ2-7,TRBV9,CASSVTGGGYEQYF
TRBJ2-1,TRBV5-1,CASSLQVNNEQFF
TRBJ2-3,TRBV4-1,CASSTPLLAGVGDTQYF
TRBJ2-2,TRBV15,CATSRAYGQNTGELFF
TRBJ2-6,TRBV9,CASSVVTGANVLTF
TRBJ2-5,TRBV14,CASSQYRSPRRETQYF
TRBJ1-1,TRBV5-1,CASSFEAGGFTEAFF
TRBJ1-1,TRBV5-5,CASSQEAEAAAFF
TRBJ1-5,TRBV27,CASSFFSGLNGQPQHF
TRBJ1-2,TRBV28,CASSSGVDYGYTF
TRBJ2-3,TRBV7-2,CASSSRGNTQYF
TRBJ2-3,TRBV5-6,CASRTPGLVTQYF
TRBJ2-1,TRBV29-1,CSVASAGFGNEQFF
TRBJ1-2,TRBV2,CASRSTGYDGYTF
TRBJ1-5,TRBV10-3,CAISEDRGKGQPQHF
TRBJ2-2,TRBV5-1,CASSEEGQGLAGELFF
TRBJ2-7,TRBV6-6,CASSYGAGSPSYEQYF
TRBJ1-3,TRBV19,CASSPLQAGNTIYF
TRBJ1-5,TRBV5-6,CASSLGLYSNQPQHF
TRBJ2-1,TRBV5-4,CASRREGLAYNEQFF
TRBJ2-1,TRBV10-3,CAISPTQSGYYEQFF